These 21 T cell receptor beta chains share one sample of origin, sequenced in a study of shared clonotypes between healthy human individuals. Here immunoSEQ multiplex PCR was the method, and the copy in TCRdb shows in-frame clones only, minus some. The sample comprises about half a million clones, about 80% of which are singletons, and 10% to 15% rests with the top ten. Sequencing was done on a sample of PBMCs. The origin of the receptors is a woman aged 40 to 50 in good health. Some clones in this sample may be carry-over from other donors' samples.

V gene TRBV11-2 combines with J gene TRBJ1-2; 7 bases fit TRBD1. With V trimmed by 5 bases and J by 5 bases, 11 bases remained unmatched. The CDR3 extends over 15 amino acids. Germline V gene data show CDR1 as SGHAT and CDR2 as FQNNGV. CDR3 nucleotides: TGTGCCAGCAGCCCAGGGGGGTCACAGGGGTATGGCTACACCTTC. It codes for CASSPGGSQGYGYTF. Together with reference TRBV11-2 and TRBJ1-2, the CDR3 gives the full variable domain: EAGVAQSPRYKIIEKRQSVAFWCNPISGHATLYWYQQILGQGPKLLIQFQNNGVVDDSQLPKDRFSAERLKGVDSTLKIQPAKLEDSAVYLCASSPGGSQGYGYTFGSGTRLTVV.

The chain joins TRBV7-6 to TRBJ2-7, with D possibly matching TRBD2 (6 bases). Looked up from germline, CDR1 is SGHVS and CDR2 is FNYEAQ. This CDR3 has 16 residues. Trimming stripped 5 bases from V and 0 bases from J, with 17 bases between. The CDR3 bases are TGTGCCAGCAGCGAACCCCGGGACTCGATCTCCTACGAGCAGTACTTC. Its translation is CASSEPRDSISYEQYF.

This chain connects TRBV14 to TRBJ1-2, with a possible D match to TRBD1 (5 bases). Germline V gives CDR1 SGHDN, CDR2 FVKESK. Deletions cut 1 base from V and 10 bases from J, with 10 bases between. CDR3 size: 12 residues. CDR3 sequence (DNA): TGTGCCAGCAGCCAAGCCTGGGGGGTCTACACCTTC. Protein: CASSQAWGVYTF.

The chain joins TRBV14 to TRBJ1-2, with 11 bases that match TRBD1. From germline, CDR1 is SGHDN and CDR2 FVKESK. This CDR3 has 15 residues. The trim removed 5 bases at V and 6 bases at J, leaving 8 bases unmatched. DNA of the CDR3: TGTGCCAGCAGCTTACCGGGACAGGGGGATGATGGCTACACCTTC. This translates into CASSLPGQGDDGYTF.

The chain links TRBV28 to TRBJ2-6; no clear D. V dropped 10 bases and J dropped 0 bases, with 7 bases sitting between them. Germline CDR1 MDHEN, CDR2 SYDVKM. The length of the CDR3 is 13 residues. CDR3 sequence: CATLFSGANVLTF. In nucleotides, the CDR3 is TGTGCCACTTTATTCTCTGGGGCCAACGTCCTGACTTTC.

DNA for the CDR3: TGTGCCAGCAGGCTGGGGGGCTCAGATACGCAGTATTTT. Amino acid sequence: CASRLGGSDTQYF. The chain combines TRBV28 with TRBJ2-3; perhaps D is TRBD1 or TRBD2 (6 bases each). Trimming stripped 6 bases from V and 4 bases from J, with 11 bases between. The CDR3 totals 13 residues. Germline CDR1 and CDR2: MDHEN and SYDVKM.

This rearrangement joins TRBV28 to TRBJ2-7; D possibly corresponds to TRBD2 (6 bases). Germline CDR1 and CDR2: MDHEN and SYDVKM. The CDR3 sequence is 15 residues long. Trimming stripped 5 bases from V and 7 bases from J, with 21 bases between. This CDR3 reads CASSQPRRDSDEQYF. The CDR3 nucleotides read TGTGCCAGCAGTCAACCCAGGAGGGATTCTGATGAGCAGTACTTC.

V is TRBV4-1 and J is TRBJ2-5; TRBD2 agrees at 12 bases. The length of the CDR3 is 15 residues. The V gene's germline CDR1 is MGHRA and CDR2 YSYEKL. The junction had 2 bases not matched to a gene; V was cut back by 1 base and J by 5 bases. The CDR3, as DNA: TGCGCCAGCAGCCAAGCTAGCGGGAGGGCGGAGACCCAGTACTTC. This translates into CASSQASGRAETQYF.

This clone was detected a few times. This sequence joins TRBV30 and TRBJ2-7; D is undetermined. The ends were cut back, 5 bases at V and 6 bases at J, with 11 bases in the middle. Germline loops: CDR1 GTSNPN, CDR2 SVGIG (reference sequence). This CDR3 contains 11 residues. CDR3 coding DNA: TGTGCCTGGGGAGCCTTGGGCGAGCAGTACTTC. It codes for CAWGALGEQYF. Variable domain in full (rest from reference TRBV30 and TRBJ2-7): SQTIHQWPATLVQPVGSPLSLECTVEGTSNPNLYWYRQAAGRGLQLLFYSVGIGQISSEVPQNLSASRPQDRQFILSSKKLLLSDSGFYLCAWGALGEQYFGPGTRLTVT.

This chain connects TRBV21-1 to TRBJ2-5; TRBD1, as called in the table, went unchecked against the DNA. TRBV21-1 is labeled a pseudogene. CDR3 length equals 14 residues. For the CDR3, the DNA is TGTGCCAGCAGCAAAGTGGACAGTCAAGAGACCCAGTACTTC. This sequence encodes CASSKVDSQETQYF.

J is TRBJ2-7 and V is TRBV6-1, with a tentative D call TRBD2 (6 bases). CDR3 size: 15 residues. Germline V lookup: CDR1 MNHNS, CDR2 SASEGT. V was pared by 1 base and J by 4 bases, with 14 bases between. The CDR3: CASSEGTSWSYEQYF. The CDR3 DNA reads as TGTGCCAGCAGTGAAGGCACTAGCTGGAGTTACGAGCAGTACTTC.

This clone has just a few counts. The J gene is TRBJ2-5, the V gene TRBV7-9; 10 bases align to TRBD1. With the DNA end fitting TRBJ2-7 better, the J assignment may be wrong. In germline, CDR1 is SEHNR, CDR2 FQNEAQ (reference sequence). The CDR3 is made up of 15 amino acids. CDR3 DNA: TGTGCCAGCAGCTTAAACCTGCGGGACAGGGGCGAGCAGTACTTC. It translates to CASSLNLRDRGEQYF.

The chain joins TRBV18 to TRBJ2-6, with D unresolved. V lost 0 bases to trimming and J lost 0 bases, with 9 bases between them. Germline CDR1 and CDR2: KGHSH and LQKENI. The CDR3 spans 17 residues. Written as DNA, the CDR3 is TGTGCCAGCTCACCACCCAACAGCCTCTCTGGGGCCAACGTCCTGACTTTC. This codes for CASSPPNSLSGANVLTF. The whole variable domain, remainder taken from reference TRBV18 and TRBJ2-6, is NAGVMQNPRHLVRRRGQEARLRCSPMKGHSHVYWYRQLPEEGLKFMVYLQKENIIDESGMPKERFSAEFPKEGPSILRIQQVVRGDSAAYFCASSPPNSLSGANVLTFGAGSRLTVL.

The V gene is TRBV27, the J gene TRBJ1-5; TRBD1 might be the D (5 bases). The CDR3 consists of 15 residues. Trimming removed 6 bases at V and 6 bases at J, with 18 bases between. Germline V gene sequence: CDR1 MNHEY, CDR2 SMNVEV (reference sequence). In DNA form, the CDR3 reads TGTGCCAGCAGACCGGGCCAGGGAAGGTCTCAGCCCCAGCATTTT. Its translation is CASRPGQGRSQPQHF.

This clone has a single count. Other DNA sequences of this sample code for an identical CDR3. This rearrangement joins TRBV15 to TRBJ1-3; D possibly corresponds to TRBD1 (5 bases). Germline CDR1 LNHNV, CDR2 YYDKDF (reference sequence). This CDR3 region has 16 residues. V lost 0 bases and J lost 0, with 9 bases in between. The DNA of the CDR3 is TGTGCCACCAGCAGAGATAGGGGCTACTCTGGAAACACCATATATTTT. It encodes CATSRDRGYSGNTIYF.

The chain recombines TRBV7-9 with TRBJ2-1, with 11 positions matching TRBD2. Germline assignment: CDR1 SEHNR and CDR2 FQNEAQ (reference sequence). The CDR3 contains 16 residues. The J segment lost 6 bases and the V segment lost 3 bases, leaving 7 bases of the junction unmatched. The CDR3 sequence: CASSFTSGSLSNEQFF. The CDR3 nucleotides read TGTGCCAGCAGCTTTACTAGCGGGAGTTTAAGCAATGAGCAGTTCTTC.

The V call is TRBV5-1, the J call TRBJ2-1; 13 nucleotides agree with TRBD2. This CDR3 has 16 amino acids. Germline V gene sequence: CDR1 SGHRS, CDR2 YFSETQ. J lost 7 bases, V lost 4 bases, and 8 bases had no gene match. CDR3 sequence reads: CASSDDGLAGVNEQFF. CDR3 coding DNA: TGCGCCAGCAGCGACGACGGACTAGCGGGAGTGAATGAGCAGTTCTTC.

The chain uses TRBV15 and TRBJ2-7; D may be TRBD2 (6 bases). The CDR3 contains 15 residues. Germline V gives CDR1 LNHNV, CDR2 YYDKDF (reference sequence). V lost 5 bases and J lost 0, with 14 bases in between. Written as DNA, the CDR3 is TGTGCCACCAGCCTGGGACTGGGTAGCTCCTACGAGCAGTACTTC. Protein product: CATSLGLGSSYEQYF. The full variable domain, its missing parts supplied by reference TRBV15 and TRBJ2-7, is DAMVIQNPRYQVTQFGKPVTLSCSQTLNHNVMYWYQQKSSQAPKLLFHYYDKDFNNEADTPDNFQSRRPNTSFCFLDIRSPGLGDTAMYLCATSLGLGSSYEQYFGPGTRLTVT.

The CDR3 is CASSATAGAQETQYF. The CDR3 nucleotides are TGCGCCAGCAGCGCCACCGCGGGAGCCCAAGAGACCCAGTACTTC. The chain recombines TRBV5-1 with TRBJ2-5; TRBD2 matches 7 bases. The germline gives CDR1 SGHRS, CDR2 YFSETQ. The CDR3 has 15 residues. Losses at the gene ends were 4 bases for V and 1 base for J; bases not matched to a gene: 7.

The DNA for the CDR3 is TGTGCCAGCAGCACGCGGGGTGGGGCCGTTGAGGAGCAGTACTTC. Protein sequence: CASSTRGGAVEEQYF. This chain joins TRBV28 and TRBJ2-7; a weak D match, TRBD2 (6 bases). V was cut by 6 bases and J by 7 bases, with 22 bases left in between. From germline, CDR1 is MDHEN and CDR2 SYDVKM. The CDR3 is 15 residues long. The variable domain in full, completed from reference TRBV28 and TRBJ2-7, reads DVKVTQSSRYLVKRTGEKVFLECVQDMDHENMFWYRQDPGLGLRLIYFSYDVKMKEKGDIPEGYSVSREKKERFSLILESASTNQTSMYLCASSTRGGAVEEQYFGPGTRLTVT.

This clone was recorded once. In the same sample, other DNA sequences code for this CDR3. This chain links TRBV11-2 with TRBJ2-3, with D unresolved. This CDR3 has 11 amino acids. Trimming removed 5 bases from V and 4 bases from J, with 4 bases in between. Germline V lookup: CDR1 SGHAT, CDR2 FQNNGV. As DNA, the CDR3 is TGTGCCAGCAGCCCCGCAGATACGCAGTATTTT. This encodes CASSPADTQYF.